Here is one T cell receptor (beta chain) with its context. What it recognizes is unknown. TCRdb recomputed calls from the 5' RACE reads with MiXCR, one row per CDR3 protein. Counted here are around 140,000 distinct CDR3 sequences, about a fifth occurring once; the ten biggest clones make up around 2.4%. Trimming left V 1 base short and J 4 bases short, with 22 bases between. Germline V CDR1 and CDR2: DFQATT, SNEGSKA (reference sequence). There are 17 residues in the CDR3. This record belongs to a study of T-cell memory formation after mild COVID-19. Study-level information: Clusters of TCRs were largely donor specific. Findings of the study overall: Several responding clones turned up in pre-infection memory, indicating that cross-reactive memory may have taken part. Second-wave clones peaking on day 37 lacked confirmed SARS-CoV-2 specificity. Contracting CD4+ clones sat mainly in CM and EM; CD8+ in EMRA.

Sequencing was performed on PBMCs or a T cell subset sorted from them (not recorded which). This receptor was obtained from an adult woman who had mild COVID-19 (a few samples of this study predate the infection). Cell type and time point are not known. The rearrangement joins TRBV20-1 to TRBJ1-1; no firm D call. The CDR3 sequence: CSARGPGRRRLGTEAFF. In DNA, the CDR3 is TGCAGTGCTAGAGGTCCCGGCAGAAGGAGACTGGGCACTGAAGCTTTCTTT.